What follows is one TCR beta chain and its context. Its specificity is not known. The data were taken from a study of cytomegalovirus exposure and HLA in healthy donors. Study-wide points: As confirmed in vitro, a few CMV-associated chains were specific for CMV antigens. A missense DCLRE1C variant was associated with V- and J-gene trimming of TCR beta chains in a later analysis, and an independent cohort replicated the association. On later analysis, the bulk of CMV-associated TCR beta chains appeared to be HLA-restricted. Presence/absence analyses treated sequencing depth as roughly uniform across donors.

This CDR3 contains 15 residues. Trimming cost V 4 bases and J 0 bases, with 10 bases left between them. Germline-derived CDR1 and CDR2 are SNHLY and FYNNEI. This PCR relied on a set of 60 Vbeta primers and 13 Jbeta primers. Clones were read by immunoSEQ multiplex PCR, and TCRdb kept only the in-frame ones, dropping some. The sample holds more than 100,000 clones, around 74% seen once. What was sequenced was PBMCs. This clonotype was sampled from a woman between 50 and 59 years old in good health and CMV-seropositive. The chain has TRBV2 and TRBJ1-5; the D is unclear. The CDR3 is CASSGGLYSNQPQHF. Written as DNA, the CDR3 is TGTGCCAGCAGTGGCGGCCTATATAGCAATCAGCCCCAGCATTTT.